The entry below describes one TCR beta chain. Its antigen is currently unknown. The entry originates in a study of OX40 agonist ivuxolimab in advanced cancers. Overall study: In this cohort, patients received ivuxolimab, an agonistic anti-OX40 (CD134) antibody. Cancers in dose escalation were hepatocellular, melanoma, renal cell and head and neck. Study results and limitations: In CD8+ T cells, expanded clones were on average more numerous than in CD4+.

Blood got drawn at baseline, again on cycle 4 day 1, and then on cycle 7 day 1. Data came from immunoSEQ multiplex PCR; TCRdb stores just in-frame clones and leaves some out. Of more than 55,000 clones in the sample, nearly 90% were seen once. Sample: CD4+ or CD8+ T cells sorted from blood, taken in a trial of the OX40 agonist ivuxolimab. This clonotype was sampled from an adult with an advanced solid tumor such as melanoma, head and neck, liver or kidney cancer.

The DNA of the CDR3 is TGCAGCGTGGGACGCCTAGAGGGCGGGGAGCTGTTTTTT. Protein product: CSVGRLEGGELFF. J is TRBJ2-2 and V is TRBV29-1; the D gene could be TRBD1 or TRBD2 (5 bases each). The germline V and J ends were trimmed by 6 bases and 7 bases, with 15 bases remaining between them. The CDR3 spans 13 residues. Germline V gene data show CDR1 as SQVTM and CDR2 as ANQGSEA.